This note documents a single TCR beta chain sequence. TCRdb's copy holds only in-frame clones and misses some; the assay was immunoSEQ multiplex PCR. The data show about 96,000 clones, around 91% seen once. The data belong to a study of T cell responses to AZD1222 COVID-19 vaccine. CDR1 and CDR2 (germline): SGHDT, YYEEEE. Trimming cost V 0 bases and J 2 bases, with 9 bases left between them. The length of the CDR3 is 15 residues. The receptor comes from an adult in good health. The V gene is TRBV5-6, the J gene TRBJ2-1, with D uncertain. The sample here was peripheral blood, taken on day 0 of MenACWY control vaccination. CDR3 nucleotides: TGTGCCAGCAGCTTGGGGGATTTCACCTACAATGAGCAGTTCTTC. Translating gives CASSLGDFTYNEQFF.